This T cell receptor beta chain was recovered during a study of cytomegalovirus exposure and HLA in healthy donors. Across the study: From HLA-typed donors, an early data release held 70 million to 100 million unique TCRs.

On this clone itself: The same CDR3 can be traced to other DNA sequences in this sample.

The PCR ran on 60 Vbeta and 13 Jbeta primers. Profiling relied on immunoSEQ multiplex PCR, and the TCRdb table lists in-frame clones only, not all of them. Of approximately 200,000 clones in the sample, about 81% were seen once. Germline CDR1 MNHEY, CDR2 SMNVEV (reference sequence). The J segment lost 4 bases and the V segment lost 6 bases, leaving 8 bases of the junction unmatched. The CDR3 has 14 residues. The genes are TRBV27 and TRBJ1-2; 7 nucleotides line up with TRBD1. Sequenced input: PBMCs. The sequence was collected from a woman aged 45-65 years in good health and CMV-seropositive. In nucleotides, the CDR3 is TGTGCCAGCAGCACACAGGGGATTGGCTATGGCTACACCTTC. Its translation: CASSTQGIGYGYTF.